What follows are 11 T cell receptor beta chains derived from one specimen sequenced in a study of T cells after posttransplantation cyclophosphamide. TCRdb's copy holds only in-frame clones and misses some; the assay was immunoSEQ multiplex PCR. The data show tens of thousands of clones, with about 91% seen just once and 0.1% to 0.12% held by the top ten. Cells defined as naive were viable CD3+CD4+ or CD3+CD8+ and CCR7+CD45RA+CD45RO-CD95-CD27+CD28+. Material for sequencing was naive CD4+ T cells sorted from blood. The receptors originated from a man aged 30 to 39 in good health and a related stem cell transplant donor.

This chain links TRBV4-2 with TRBJ2-7, with a tentative D call TRBD2 (7 bases). Germline V gene data show CDR1 as LGHNA and CDR2 as YNFKEQ. Trimming pared 0 bases from V and 3 bases from J, leaving 15 bases between. The CDR3 is made up of 16 amino acids. The CDR3 bases are TGTGCCAGCAGCCAAGATCTGCAGGGGACTAACTACGAGCAGTACTTC. Its translation: CASSQDLQGTNYEQYF.

The V call is TRBV6-6, the J call TRBJ1-2; D gene uncertain. The germline CDR1 and CDR2 sequences are MNHNY and SVGAGI (reference sequence). The CDR3 consists of 12 residues. V was cut by 2 bases and J by 8 bases, with 9 bases left in between. The CDR3, as DNA: TGTGCCAGCAGTTACGGCCCCAGAGGCTACACCTTC. It is translated as CASSYGPRGYTF.

This clone was seen once. This chain connects TRBV19 to TRBJ2-2; 9 bases line up with TRBD1. Germline loops: CDR1 LNHDA, CDR2 SQIVND (reference sequence). The CDR3 has 14 residues. V lost 7 bases and J lost 5; bases outside the gene matches: 5. CDR3 bases: TGTGCCAGTATTGGGACAGGGCAGACCGGGGAGCTGTTTTTT. As protein: CASIGTGQTGELFF.

The rearrangement joins TRBV5-1 to TRBJ2-2; TRBD1 is a possible D gene (6 bases). V lost 0 bases and J lost 6, with 15 bases in between. The V gene's germline CDR1 is SGHRS and CDR2 YFSETQ. The CDR3 is made up of 16 amino acids. Here the CDR3 reads CASSLVLGATAGELFF. The CDR3 bases are TGCGCCAGCAGCTTGGTTCTGGGGGCAACGGCCGGGGAGCTGTTTTTT. The full variable domain, in which reference TRBV5-1 and TRBJ2-2 provide the parts outside the CDR3, is KAGVTQTPRYLIKTRGQQVTLSCSPISGHRSVSWYQQTPGQGLQFLFEYFSETQRNKGNFPGRFSGRQFSNSRSEMNVSTLELGDSALYLCASSLVLGATAGELFFGEGSRLTVL.

The rearrangement links TRBV7-9 to TRBJ2-7, with 9 bases matching TRBD1. The CDR3 contains 16 residues. With V trimmed by 3 bases and J by 1 base, 7 bases remained unmatched. Per the germline V gene, CDR1 is SEHNR and CDR2 is FQNEAQ (reference sequence). In nucleotides, the CDR3 is TGTGCCAGCAGCTTTTTCGGACAGGGGACTTCCTACGAGCAGTACTTC. Translated: CASSFFGQGTSYEQYF.

J is TRBJ2-3 and V is TRBV19; 8 nucleotides align to TRBD1. The CDR3 totals 14 residues. V shed 9 bases, J shed 5 bases, and the junction held 10 bases outside the gene matches. CDR1 and CDR2 (germline): LNHDA, SQIVND (reference sequence). DNA for the CDR3: TGTGCCAGCCGAGACAGGGGAGGAGGAGATACGCAGTATTTT. This translates into CASRDRGGGDTQYF.

This clone was counted a single time. The gene calls are TRBV7-2 and TRBJ2-3, with TRBD2 matching 10 bases. The CDR3 totals 18 residues. Germline V gene sequence: CDR1 SGHTA, CDR2 FQGNSA. The J segment lost 1 base and the V segment lost 1 base, leaving 8 bases of the junction unmatched. CDR3 protein: CASSLDFLTSGRTDTQYF. The CDR3 DNA reads TGTGCCAGCAGCTTAGACTTTTTGACTAGCGGGCGCACAGATACGCAGTATTTT.

The chain links TRBV5-1 to TRBJ2-5, with 10 nucleotides matching TRBD2. Gene TRBJ2-7 matches the end of the DNA better, so the J call may be wrong. Germline V gene sequence: CDR1 SGHRS, CDR2 YFSETQ. The length of the CDR3 is 14 residues. The CDR3: CASSLSGGPYEQYF. The CDR3 DNA sequence: TGCGCCAGCAGCCTTAGCGGGGGGCCCTACGAGCAGTACTTC.

The chain links TRBV6-1 to TRBJ1-6, with a weak D call TRBD1 (5 bases). V was clipped by 5 bases and J by 3 bases, with 5 bases between them. This CDR3 has 13 amino acids. Germline assignment: CDR1 MNHNS and CDR2 SASEGT. DNA for the CDR3: TGTGCCAGCAGTAGGGGCTATAATTCACCCCTCCACTTT. This codes for CASSRGYNSPLHF.

The V gene is TRBV6-6, the J gene TRBJ2-3; 10 positions agree with TRBD2. J lost 4 bases, V lost 6 bases, and 7 bases had no gene match. CDR3 length: 15 amino acids. Germline V gives CDR1 MNHNY, CDR2 SVGAGI (reference sequence). For the CDR3, the DNA is TGTGCCAGCAGGAAAAGCGGGGGGGGCCCAGATACGCAGTATTTT. Its protein is CASRKSGGGPDTQYF.

The rearrangement links TRBV28 to TRBJ1-2; weak D call: TRBD1 (5 bases). V dropped 4 bases and J dropped 2 bases, with 11 bases sitting between them. Germline V gene data show CDR1 as MDHEN and CDR2 as SYDVKM. The CDR3 contains 14 residues. CDR3 amino acids: CASSYPTANYGYTF. The CDR3 coding sequence is TGTGCCAGCAGTTATCCGACAGCCAACTATGGCTACACCTTC.